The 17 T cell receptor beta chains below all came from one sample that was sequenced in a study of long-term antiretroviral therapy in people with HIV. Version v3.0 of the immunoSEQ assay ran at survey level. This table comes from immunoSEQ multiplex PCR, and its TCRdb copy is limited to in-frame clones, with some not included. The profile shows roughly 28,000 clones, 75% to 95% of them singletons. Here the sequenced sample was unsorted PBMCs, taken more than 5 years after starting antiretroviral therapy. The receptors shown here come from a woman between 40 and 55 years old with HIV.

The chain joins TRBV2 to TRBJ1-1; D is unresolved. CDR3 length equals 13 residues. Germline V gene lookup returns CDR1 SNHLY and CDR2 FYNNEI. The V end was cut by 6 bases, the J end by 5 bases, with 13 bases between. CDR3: CASRILLGTEAFF. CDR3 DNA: TGTGCCAGCAGAATATTATTGGGGACTGAAGCTTTCTTT.

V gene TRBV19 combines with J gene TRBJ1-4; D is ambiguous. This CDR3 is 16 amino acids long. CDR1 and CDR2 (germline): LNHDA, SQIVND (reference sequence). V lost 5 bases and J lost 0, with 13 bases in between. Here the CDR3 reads CASSSVEATTNEKLFF. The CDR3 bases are TGTGCCAGTAGTTCAGTGGAAGCCACAACTAATGAAAAACTGTTTTTT.

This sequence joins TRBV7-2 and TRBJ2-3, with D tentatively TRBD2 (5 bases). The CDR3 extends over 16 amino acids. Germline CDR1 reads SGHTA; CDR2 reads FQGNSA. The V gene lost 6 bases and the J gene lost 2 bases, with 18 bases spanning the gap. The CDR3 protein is CASSHSLLGTTDTQYF. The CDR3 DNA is TGTGCCAGCAGTCACAGCTTACTAGGAACCACAGATACGCAGTATTTT.

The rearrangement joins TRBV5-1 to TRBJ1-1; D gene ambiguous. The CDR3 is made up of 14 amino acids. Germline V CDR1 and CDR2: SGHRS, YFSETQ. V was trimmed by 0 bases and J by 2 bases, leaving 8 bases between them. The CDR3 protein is CASSLEAANTEAFF. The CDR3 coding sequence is TGCGCCAGCAGCTTGGAGGCGGCCAACACTGAAGCTTTCTTT.

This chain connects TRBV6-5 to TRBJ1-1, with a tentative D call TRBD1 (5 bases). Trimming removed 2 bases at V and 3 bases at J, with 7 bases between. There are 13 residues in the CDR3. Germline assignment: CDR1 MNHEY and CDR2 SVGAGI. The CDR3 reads CASSYVGDTEAFF. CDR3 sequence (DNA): TGTGCCAGCAGTTACGTGGGGGACACTGAAGCTTTCTTT.

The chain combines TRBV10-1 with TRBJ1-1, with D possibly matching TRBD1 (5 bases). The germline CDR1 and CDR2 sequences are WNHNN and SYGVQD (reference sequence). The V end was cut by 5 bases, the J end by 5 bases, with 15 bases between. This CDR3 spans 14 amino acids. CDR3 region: CASSTGTAGTEAFF. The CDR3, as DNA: TGCGCCAGCAGTACCGGGACTGCTGGGACTGAAGCTTTCTTT.

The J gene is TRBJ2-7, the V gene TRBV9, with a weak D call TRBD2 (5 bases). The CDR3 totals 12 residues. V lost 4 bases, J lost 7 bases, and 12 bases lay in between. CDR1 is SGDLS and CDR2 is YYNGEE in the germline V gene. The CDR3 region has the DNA TGTGCCAGCAGCTACGGGCCGGGGGAGCAGTACTTC. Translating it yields CASSYGPGEQYF.

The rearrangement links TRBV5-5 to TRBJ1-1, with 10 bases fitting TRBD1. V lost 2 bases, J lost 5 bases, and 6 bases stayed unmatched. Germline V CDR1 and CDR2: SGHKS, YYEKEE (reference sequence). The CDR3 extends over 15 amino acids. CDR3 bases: TGTGCCAGCAGCTTTGGGACAGGGGAGGGGACTGAAGCTTTCTTT. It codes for CASSFGTGEGTEAFF.

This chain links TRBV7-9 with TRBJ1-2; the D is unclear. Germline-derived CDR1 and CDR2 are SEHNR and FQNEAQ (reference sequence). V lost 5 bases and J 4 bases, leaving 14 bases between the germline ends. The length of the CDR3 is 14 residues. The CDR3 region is CASSTWRAPYGYTF. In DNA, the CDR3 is TGTGCCAGCAGCACCTGGAGAGCACCCTATGGCTACACCTTC. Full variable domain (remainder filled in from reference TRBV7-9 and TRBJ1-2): DTGVSQNPRHKITKRGQNVTFRCDPISEHNRLYWYRQTLGQGPEFLTYFQNEAQLEKSRLLSDRFSAERPKGSFSTLEIQRTEQGDSAMYLCASSTWRAPYGYTFGSGTRLTVV.

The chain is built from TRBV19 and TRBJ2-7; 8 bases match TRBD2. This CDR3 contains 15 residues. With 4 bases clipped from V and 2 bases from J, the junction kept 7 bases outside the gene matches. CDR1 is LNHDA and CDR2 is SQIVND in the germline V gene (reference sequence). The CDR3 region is CASSTAGTSAYEQYF. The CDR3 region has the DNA TGTGCCAGTAGTACAGCCGGGACTAGTGCCTACGAGCAGTACTTC.

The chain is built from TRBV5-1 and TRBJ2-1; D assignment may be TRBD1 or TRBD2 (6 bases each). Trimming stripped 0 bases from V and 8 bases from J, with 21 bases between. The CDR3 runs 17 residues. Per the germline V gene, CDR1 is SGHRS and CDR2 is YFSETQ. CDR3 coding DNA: TGCGCCAGCAGCTTGGAACACCGGATAGGGGGGCCGTATGAGCAGTTCTTC. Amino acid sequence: CASSLEHRIGGPYEQFF.

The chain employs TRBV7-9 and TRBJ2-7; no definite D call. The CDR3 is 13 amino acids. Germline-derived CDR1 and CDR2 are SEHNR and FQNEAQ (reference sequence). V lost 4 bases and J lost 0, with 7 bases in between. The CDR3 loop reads CASSYVSSYEQYF. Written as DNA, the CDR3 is TGTGCCAGCAGCTATGTTAGCTCCTACGAGCAGTACTTC.

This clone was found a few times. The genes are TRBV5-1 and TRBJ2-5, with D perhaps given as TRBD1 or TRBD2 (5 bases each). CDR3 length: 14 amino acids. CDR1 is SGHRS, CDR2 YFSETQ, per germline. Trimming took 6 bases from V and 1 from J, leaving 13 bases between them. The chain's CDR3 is CASTSNGGQETQYF. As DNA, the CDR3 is TGCGCCAGCACCTCGAATGGGGGCCAAGAGACCCAGTACTTC.

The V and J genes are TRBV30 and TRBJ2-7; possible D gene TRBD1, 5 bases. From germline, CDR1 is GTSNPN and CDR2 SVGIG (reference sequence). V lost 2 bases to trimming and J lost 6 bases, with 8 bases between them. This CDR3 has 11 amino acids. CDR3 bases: TGTGCCTGGAGTTCCAGGGTCGAGCAGTACTTC. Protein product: CAWSSRVEQYF.

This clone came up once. Here the CDR3 reads CASSQIFSGIGDTQYF. The CDR3 DNA reads TGTGCCAGCAGCCAGATATTTAGCGGGATCGGAGATACGCAGTATTTT. The chain joins TRBV14 to TRBJ2-3; TRBD2 matches at 8 bases. Trimming at V came to 3 bases and at J to 5 bases, leaving 10 bases not matched to a gene. CDR3 length equals 16 residues. Per germline, CDR1 SGHDN and CDR2 FVKESK. Full variable domain (rest looked up from reference TRBV14 and TRBJ2-3): EAGVTQFPSHSVIEKGQTVTLRCDPISGHDNLYWYRRVMGKEIKFLLHFVKESKQDESGMPNNRFLAERTGGTYSTLKVQPAELEDSGVYFCASSQIFSGIGDTQYFGPGTRLTVL.

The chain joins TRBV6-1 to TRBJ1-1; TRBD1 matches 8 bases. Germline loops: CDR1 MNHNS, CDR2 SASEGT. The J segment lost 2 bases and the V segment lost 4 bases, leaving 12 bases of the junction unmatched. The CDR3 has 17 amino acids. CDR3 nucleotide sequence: TGTGCCAGCAGTGTAACAGGGGGGTGGGTAAGCAACACTGAAGCTTTCTTT. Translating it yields CASSVTGGWVSNTEAFF.

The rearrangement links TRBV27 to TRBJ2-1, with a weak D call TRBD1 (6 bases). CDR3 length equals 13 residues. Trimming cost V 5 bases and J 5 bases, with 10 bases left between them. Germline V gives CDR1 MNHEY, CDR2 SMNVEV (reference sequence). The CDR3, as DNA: TGTGCCAGCAGTGGATGGACAGACAATGAGCAGTTCTTC. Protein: CASSGWTDNEQFF.